These T cell receptor beta chains were read from a single sample in a study of T cell changes during pregnancy in multiple sclerosis. Method: immunoSEQ multiplex PCR; TCRdb's copy keeps in-frame clones and lacks some. The sample lists roughly 15,000 clones, 65% to 90% occurring once. This specimen consisted of CD8+ T cells from peripheral blood mononuclear cells, obtained in the first trimester of pregnancy. The source is a female donor with multiple sclerosis, enrolled in a pregnancy study. Each CDR3 is given with its conserved first and last residue. Each record gives: CDR3 length, clone size, J gene, D gene, V gene, CDR3 DNA, CDR3 protein. The D gene is left open where the match is weak. Part of the rows lack a size; the others show once, few, many or a class for expanded clones.

>16|NA|TRBJ2-2|TRBD1|TRBV9
TGTGCCAGCAGCCCCCCCGGACAGGGGATAACCGGGGAGCTGTTTTTT
CASSPPGQGITGELFF
>12|NA|TRBJ1-2|NA|TRBV4-1
TGCGCCAGCAGCCAAGAGCGCGGTGGCTACACCTTC
CASSQERGGYTF
>16|NA|TRBJ2-2|NA|TRBV9
TGTGCCAGCAGCGTAGCCCAGACAGGAAACACCGGGGAGCTGTTTTTT
CASSVAQTGNTGELFF
>12|NA|TRBJ1-2|NA|TRBV5-1
TGCGCCAGCAGCCCCGACAGAGTCGGCTACACCTTC
CASSPDRVGYTF
>15|NA|TRBJ1-5|NA|TRBV27
TGTGCCAGCAGTTTATCGCAGAATAGCAATCAGCCCCAGCATTTT
CASSLSQNSNQPQHF
>14|NA|TRBJ2-7|NA|TRBV9
TGTGCCAGCAGCGTAGCCGACACCGCCTACGAGCAGTACTTC
CASSVADTAYEQYF
>16|NA|TRBJ2-1|TRBD2|TRBV9
TGTGCCAGCAGCGGACCCGGGACTACTTGGAGGGATGAGCAGTTCTTC
CASSGPGTTWRDEQFF
>10|NA|TRBJ2-7|NA|TRBV2
TGTGCCAGCAGGGGGAGGCGGCAGTACTTC
CASRGRRQYF
>15|NA|TRBJ1-6|TRBD1|TRBV6-5
TGTGCCAGCAGTTACTCCGGACAGGGAGGGTCACCCCTCCACTTT
CASSYSGQGGSPLHF
>14|NA|TRBJ2-5|NA|TRBV5-6
TGTGCCAGCAGCTTGGGGACATACCAAGAGACCCAGTACTTC
CASSLGTYQETQYF
>15|NA|TRBJ1-4|NA|TRBV27
TGTGCCAGCAGTATTTCCCGGGGTTTTAATGAAAAACTGTTTTTT
CASSISRGFNEKLFF
>14|NA|TRBJ2-7|TRBD2|TRBV15
TGTGCCACCAGCGAGGGACTAGGGGGCTACGAGCAGTACTTC
CATSEGLGGYEQYF
>13|NA|TRBJ1-1|NA|TRBV5-4
TGTGCCAGCAGCTTTGCACAGAACACTGAAGCTTTCTTT
CASSFAQNTEAFF
>11|NA|TRBJ1-1|NA|TRBV6-5
TGTGCCAGCAGCCCGGGGGGGGTAGCTTTCTTT
CASSPGGVAFF
>16|NA|TRBJ2-1|TRBD2|TRBV6-5
TGTGCCAGCAGTTACGGGGGGGGGTCACAGCATAATGAGCAGTTCTTC
CASSYGGGSQHNEQFF
>14|NA|TRBJ1-1|TRBD1|TRBV9
TGTGCCAGCAGTCGTGACAGGGGTAGCACTGAAGCTTTCTTT
CASSRDRGSTEAFF
>15|NA|TRBJ1-6|NA|TRBV14
TGTGCCAGCAGCCAAGTTGGAGGGATCAATTCACCCCTCCACTTT
CASSQVGGINSPLHF
>17|NA|TRBJ1-6|NA|TRBV6-1
TGTGCCAGCAGTGATACCGCGGGGCAGGGATCTAATTCACCCCTCCACTTT
CASSDTAGQGSNSPLHF
>16|NA|TRBJ1-4|NA|TRBV5-1
TGCGCCAGCAGTCTCACGGGGGGCGGGGGCTCGGAAAAACTGTTTTTT
CASSLTGGGGSEKLFF
>15|few|TRBJ1-1|TRBD1|TRBV11-2
TGTGCCAGCAGCTTAGAGCGGACAGGGCGTACTGAAGCTTTCTTT
CASSLERTGRTEAFF
>12|NA|TRBJ2-2|NA|TRBV7-9
TGTGCCAGCAGCACTCGGACCGGGGAGCTGTTTTTT
CASSTRTGELFF
>18|NA|TRBJ2-3|TRBD2|TRBV4-2
TGTGCCAGCAGCGCAAGGACTAGCGGGGGGGCGGGTACAGATACGCAGTATTTT
CASSARTSGGAGTDTQYF
>15|NA|TRBJ2-1|NA|TRBV5-6
TGTGCCAGCAGCGCTACAGGGATTACCTACAATGAGCAGTTCTTC
CASSATGITYNEQFF
>16|NA|TRBJ2-3|NA|TRBV21-1
TGTGCCAGCAGCTCTAATGACAGAGGTCCCACAGATACGCAGTATTTT
CASSSNDRGPTDTQYF
>15|NA|TRBJ1-4|NA|TRBV7-9
TGTGCCAGCAGCTTCACGGGAGGTCGGGATGAAAAACTGTTTTTT
CASSFTGGRDEKLFF
>14|NA|TRBJ1-5|NA|TRBV2
TGTGCCAGCAGTGAAAGGACAGATAAGCAGCCCCAGCATTTT
CASSERTDKQPQHF
>15|NA|TRBJ2-7|TRBD1|TRBV6-5
TGTGCCAGCAGTTTCTCGACAGGGGGTACCTACGAGCAGTACTTC
CASSFSTGGTYEQYF
>16|once|TRBJ2-1|NA|TRBV9
TGTGCCAGCAGCGACAACCGGGACTCCGGCCTCAATGAGCAGTTCTTC
CASSDNRDSGLNEQFF
>16|NA|TRBJ2-5|TRBD2|TRBV6-5
TGTGCCAGCAGTTGGCTAGCGGGGGGCAACCAAGAGACCCAGTACTTC
CASSWLAGGNQETQYF
>13|NA|TRBJ2-1|NA|TRBV28
TGTGCCAGCAGGGGTCGGGGCTACAATGAGCAGTTCTTC
CASRGRGYNEQFF